This T cell receptor beta chain derives from a study of CD4 T cells in relation to SARS-CoV-2 and coronaviruses. The CDR3 has 14 residues. The germline V gene encodes CDR1 SGHRS and CDR2 YFSETQ. V shed 0 bases, J shed 5 bases, and the junction held 4 bases outside the gene matches. Findings and limits, study-wide: Crossreactive clones expanded significantly less to SARS-CoV-2 than monoreactive clones. According to naive versus memory sequencing, detected responses are memory recall, not newly primed. In approximately 70% of donors, memory CD4+ clonotypes crossrecognized SARS-CoV-2 and at least one common cold coronavirus spike.

A remark on this clone: No antigen is known for it.

Uncultured naive and memory CD4+ T cells supplied DNA for deep TCR-beta sequencing. Here immunoSEQ multiplex PCR was the method, and the copy in TCRdb shows in-frame clones only, minus some. The sample gives some 69,000 clones, approximately 94% of which show up once; around 0.15% is in the top ten. The unexposed donors gave CD4+ T cells in about 2011-2019, prior to COVID-19. The sample consisted of naive CD4+ T cells from PBMCs. Subset of the sample: naive CD4+ T cells isolated by negative enrichment. The V and J genes are TRBV5-1 and TRBJ2-5; TRBD2 aligns across 7 bases. The origin of this receptor is a human donor in good health. This CDR3 is CASSLAGGSETQYF. CDR3 nucleotide sequence: TGCGCCAGCAGCTTGGCCGGGGGGAGCGAGACCCAGTACTTC. The full variable domain, with the rest looked up from reference TRBV5-1 and TRBJ2-5, is KAGVTQTPRYLIKTRGQQVTLSCSPISGHRSVSWYQQTPGQGLQFLFEYFSETQRNKGNFPGRFSGRQFSNSRSEMNVSTLELGDSALYLCASSLAGGSETQYFGPGTRLLVL.